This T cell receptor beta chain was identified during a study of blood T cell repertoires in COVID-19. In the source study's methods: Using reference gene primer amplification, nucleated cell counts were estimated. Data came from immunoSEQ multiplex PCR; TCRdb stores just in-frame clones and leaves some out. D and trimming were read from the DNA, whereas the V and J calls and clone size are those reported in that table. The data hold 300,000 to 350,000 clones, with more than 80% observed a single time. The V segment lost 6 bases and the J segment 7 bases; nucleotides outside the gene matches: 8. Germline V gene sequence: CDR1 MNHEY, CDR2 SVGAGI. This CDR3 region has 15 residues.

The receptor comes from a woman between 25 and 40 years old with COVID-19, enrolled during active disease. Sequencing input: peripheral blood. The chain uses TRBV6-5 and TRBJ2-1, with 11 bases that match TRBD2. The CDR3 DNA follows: TGTGCCAGCAGACCCCTAGCGGGAGGAAGTAATGAGCAGTTCTTC. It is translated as CASRPLAGGSNEQFF.